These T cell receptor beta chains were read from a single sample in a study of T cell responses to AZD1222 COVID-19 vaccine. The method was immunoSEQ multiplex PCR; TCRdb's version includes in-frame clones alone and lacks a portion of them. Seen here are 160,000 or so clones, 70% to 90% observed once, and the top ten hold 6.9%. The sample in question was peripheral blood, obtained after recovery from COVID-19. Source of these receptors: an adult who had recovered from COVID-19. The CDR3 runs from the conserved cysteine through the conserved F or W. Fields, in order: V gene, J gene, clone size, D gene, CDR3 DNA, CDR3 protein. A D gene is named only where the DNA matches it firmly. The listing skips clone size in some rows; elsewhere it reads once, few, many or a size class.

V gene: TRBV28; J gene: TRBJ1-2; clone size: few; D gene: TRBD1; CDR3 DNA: TGTGCCAGCAGTTGGGGACAGGGTAACTATGGCTACACCTTC; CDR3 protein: CASSWGQGNYGYTF
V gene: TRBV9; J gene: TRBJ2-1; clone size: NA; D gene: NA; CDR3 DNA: TGTGCCAGCAGCGTAGCCCCGGGTCCGCCCAATGAGCAGTTCTTC; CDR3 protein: CASSVAPGPPNEQFF
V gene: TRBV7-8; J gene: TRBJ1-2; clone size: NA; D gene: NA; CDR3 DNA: TGTGCCAGCAGCCGAGATCGGGGGCTTGGTGGCTACACCTTC; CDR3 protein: CASSRDRGLGGYTF
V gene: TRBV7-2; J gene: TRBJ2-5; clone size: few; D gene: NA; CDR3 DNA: TGTGCCAGCAGCTTAAACTGGGGAGAGACCCAGTACTTC; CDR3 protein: CASSLNWGETQYF
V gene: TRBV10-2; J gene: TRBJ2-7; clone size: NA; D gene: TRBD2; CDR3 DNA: TGCGCCAGCAGCGGGGCGGGACTAGCGGGTGGGTCCTACGAGCAGTACTTC; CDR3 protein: CASSGAGLAGGSYEQYF
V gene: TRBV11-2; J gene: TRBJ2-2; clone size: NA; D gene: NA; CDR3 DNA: TGTGCCAGCAGGGCGACAGGAGCTACCGGGGAGCTGTTTTTT; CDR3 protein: CASRATGATGELFF
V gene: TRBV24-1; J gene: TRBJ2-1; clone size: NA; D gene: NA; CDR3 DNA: TGTGCCACCAGTGATCCGCGAGCCAATGAGCAGTTCTTC; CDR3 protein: CATSDPRANEQFF
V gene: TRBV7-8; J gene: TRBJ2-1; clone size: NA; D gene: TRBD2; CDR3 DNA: TGTGCCAGCAGCTTAGCTTTAGCGGGAGGACCGAGCTCCTACAATGAGCAGTTCTTC; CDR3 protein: CASSLALAGGPSSYNEQFF
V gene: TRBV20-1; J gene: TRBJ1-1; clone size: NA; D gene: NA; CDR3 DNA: TGCAGTGCTAGTTGGGCCGAGGCTGAAGCTTTCTTT; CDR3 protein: CSASWAEAEAFF
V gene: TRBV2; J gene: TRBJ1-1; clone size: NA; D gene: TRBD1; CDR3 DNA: TGTGCCAGCAGGAAGGGGGCGCCGAACACTGAAGCTTTCTTT; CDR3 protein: CASRKGAPNTEAFF
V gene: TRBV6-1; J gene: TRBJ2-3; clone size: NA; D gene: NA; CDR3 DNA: TGTGCCAGCAGAGAAGGTCCGGCTAGCACAGATACGCAGTATTTT; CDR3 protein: CASREGPASTDTQYF
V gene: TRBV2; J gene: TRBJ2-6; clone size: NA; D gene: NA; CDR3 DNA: TGTGCCAGCAGACCTGGGGCCAACGTCCTGACTTTC; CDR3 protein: CASRPGANVLTF
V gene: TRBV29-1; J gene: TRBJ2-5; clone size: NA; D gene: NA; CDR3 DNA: TGCAGCGGGGAGGGGGGTGAGGAGACCCAGTACTTC; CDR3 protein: CSGEGGEETQYF
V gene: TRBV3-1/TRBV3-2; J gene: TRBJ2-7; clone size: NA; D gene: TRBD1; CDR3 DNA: TGTGCCAGCAGCCGAGGGACAGGGGGTGACAGTGAGCAGTACTTC; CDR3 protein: CASSRGTGGDSEQYF
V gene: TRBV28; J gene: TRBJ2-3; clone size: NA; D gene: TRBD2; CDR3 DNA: TGTGCCAGCAGTTCGTGGACTAGCGGGGGCACAGATACGCAGTATTTT; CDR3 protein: CASSSWTSGGTDTQYF
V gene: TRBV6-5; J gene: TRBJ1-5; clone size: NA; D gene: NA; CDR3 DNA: TGTGCCAGCAGTACCCGAGGGGGGCTCAATCAGCCCCAGCATTTT; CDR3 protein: CASSTRGGLNQPQHF
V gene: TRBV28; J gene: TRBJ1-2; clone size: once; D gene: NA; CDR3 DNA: TGTGCCAGCAGTTTTATAACAGCCTCAGGTCTTCACTATGGCTACACCTTC; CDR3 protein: CASSFITASGLHYGYTF
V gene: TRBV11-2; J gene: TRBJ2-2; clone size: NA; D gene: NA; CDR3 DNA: TGTGCCAGCAGCTCCTACAGAGTCATCGGGGAGCTGTTTTTT; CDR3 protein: CASSSYRVIGELFF
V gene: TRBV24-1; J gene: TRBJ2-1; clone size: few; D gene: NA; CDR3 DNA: TGTGCCACTCGGGACGGAGGCTACAATGAGCAGTTCTTC; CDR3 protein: CATRDGGYNEQFF
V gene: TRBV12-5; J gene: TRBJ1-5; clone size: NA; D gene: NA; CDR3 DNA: TGTGCTAGTGGTTTTGGGGGAAGTCCCTATAATCAGCCCCAGCATTTT; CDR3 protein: CASGFGGSPYNQPQHF
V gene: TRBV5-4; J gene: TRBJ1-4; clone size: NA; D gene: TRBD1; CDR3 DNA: TGTGCCTTTTCCCCGAGGGGGCCTAATGAAAAACTGTTTTTT; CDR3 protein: CAFSPRGPNEKLFF